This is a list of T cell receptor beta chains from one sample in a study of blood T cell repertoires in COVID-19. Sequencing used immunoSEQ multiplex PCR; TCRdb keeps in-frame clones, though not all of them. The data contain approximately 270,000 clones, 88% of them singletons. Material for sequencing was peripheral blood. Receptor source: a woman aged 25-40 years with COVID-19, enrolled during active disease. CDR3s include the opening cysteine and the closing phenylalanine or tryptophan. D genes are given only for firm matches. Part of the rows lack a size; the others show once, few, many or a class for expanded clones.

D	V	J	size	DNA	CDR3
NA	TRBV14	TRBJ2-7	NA	TGTGCCAGCAGCCCCCGGGTAGGAGACTACGAGCAGTACTTC	CASSPRVGDYEQYF
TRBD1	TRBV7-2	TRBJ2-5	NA	TGTGCCAGCAGACGACAGGGCAGGCGAGAGACCCAGTACTTC	CASRRQGRRETQYF
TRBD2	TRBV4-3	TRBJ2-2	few	TGCGCCAGCAGCCAAGATTTGCCTAGCGGGAGTTTCGGGGAGCTGTTTTTT	CASSQDLPSGSFGELFF
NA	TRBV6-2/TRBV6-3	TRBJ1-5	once	TGTGCCAGCAGTATTTCGGTGGTTAGCGGCAATCAGCCCCAGCATTTT	CASSISVVSGNQPQHF
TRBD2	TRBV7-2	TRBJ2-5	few	TGTGCCAGCAGACCCCCTAGCGGCGGGGCCCGGGAGACCCAGTACTTC	CASRPPSGGARETQYF
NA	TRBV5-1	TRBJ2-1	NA	TGCGCCAGCAGCCCCGTCCGGGGGGCAGTAAATGAGCAGTTCTTC	CASSPVRGAVNEQFF
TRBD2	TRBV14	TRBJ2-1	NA	TGTGCCAGCAGCCAAGGTTATAGCGGGAGTAAGCAGTTCTTC	CASSQGYSGSKQFF
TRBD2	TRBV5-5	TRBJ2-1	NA	TGTGCCAGCAGCTTGGAATGGGCTAGCGGTTACAATGAGCAGTTCTTC	CASSLEWASGYNEQFF
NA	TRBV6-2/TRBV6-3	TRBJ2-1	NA	TGTGCCAGCAGTTACAAACTGCTTTACAATGAGCAGTTCTTC	CASSYKLLYNEQFF
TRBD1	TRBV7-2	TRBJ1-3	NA	TGTGCCAGCAGCGCACAGGGGGCGTTTTTCGGAAACACCATATATTTT	CASSAQGAFFGNTIYF
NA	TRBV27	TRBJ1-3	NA	TGTGCCAGCAGTTTAAGCGCAGGGGCCGGAAACACCATATATTTT	CASSLSAGAGNTIYF
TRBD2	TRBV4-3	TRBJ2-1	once	TGCGCCAGCAGCCCTCGACTAGCGGGAGTTGTGAATGAGCAGTTCTTC	CASSPRLAGVVNEQFF
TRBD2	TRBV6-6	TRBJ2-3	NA	TGTGCCAGCAGTTACGGACTAGCGGGGAACACAGATACGCAGTATTTT	CASSYGLAGNTDTQYF
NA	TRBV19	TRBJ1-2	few	TGTGCCAGTACCCCCCGATCAGTCCCCTATGGCTACACCTTC	CASTPRSVPYGYTF
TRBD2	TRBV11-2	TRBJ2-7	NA	TGTGCCAGCAGCTCCTTCCTAGCGGGGGGGACCTACGAGCAGTACTTC	CASSSFLAGGTYEQYF
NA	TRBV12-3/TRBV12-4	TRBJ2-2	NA	TGTGCCAGCAGTCAGGGGACCGGGGAGCTGTTTTTT	CASSQGTGELFF
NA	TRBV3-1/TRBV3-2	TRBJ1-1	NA	TGTGCCAGCAGCCAGTCAGAGGGCACTGAAGCTTTCTTT	CASSQSEGTEAFF
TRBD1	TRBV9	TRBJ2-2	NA	TGTGCCAGCAGCGAACCCAGGGGGCCGGACACCGGGGAGCTGTTTTTT	CASSEPRGPDTGELFF
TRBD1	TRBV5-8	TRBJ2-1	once	TGTGCCAGCAGTTCGGGGACAGCTTCCTACAATGAGCAGTTCTTC	CASSSGTASYNEQFF
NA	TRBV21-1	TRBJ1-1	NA	TGTGCCAGCAGCAAAGTCAGCAGGGCGTCCGGGAACACTGAAGCTTTCTTT	CASSKVSRASGNTEAFF
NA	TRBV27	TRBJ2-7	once	TGTGCCAGCAGTTTATCTCTGGCTGCCGGGGAATACGAGCAGTACTTC	CASSLSLAAGEYEQYF
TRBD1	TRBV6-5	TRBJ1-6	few	TGTGCCAGCAGTTACCAAACAGGGGACAATTCACCCCTCCACTTT	CASSYQTGDNSPLHF
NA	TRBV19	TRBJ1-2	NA	TGTGCCAGTAGCCCTTCAACAGGCTCCTATGGCTACACCTTC	CASSPSTGSYGYTF
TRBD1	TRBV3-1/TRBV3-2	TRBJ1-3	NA	TGTGCCAGCAGCCCTAAATCCAGGGGGCGTGGAAACACCATATATTTT	CASSPKSRGRGNTIYF
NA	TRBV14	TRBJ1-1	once	TGTGCCAGCAGACCACTAGGGGGACGGACTGAAGCTTTCTTT	CASRPLGGRTEAFF
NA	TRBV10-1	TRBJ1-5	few	TGCGCCAGCAGTGAGTCTGCGAGCAATCAGCCCCAGCATTTT	CASSESASNQPQHF